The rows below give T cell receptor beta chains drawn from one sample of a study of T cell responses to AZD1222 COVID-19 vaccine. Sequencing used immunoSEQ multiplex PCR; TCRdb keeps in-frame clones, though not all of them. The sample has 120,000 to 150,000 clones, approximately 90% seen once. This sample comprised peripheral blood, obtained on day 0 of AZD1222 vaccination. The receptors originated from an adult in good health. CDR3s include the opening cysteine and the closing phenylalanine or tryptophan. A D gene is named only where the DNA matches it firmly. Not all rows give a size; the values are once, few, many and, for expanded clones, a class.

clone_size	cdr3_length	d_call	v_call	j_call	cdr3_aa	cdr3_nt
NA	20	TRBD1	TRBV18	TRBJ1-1	CASSLKAQGQGSNMNTEAFF	TGTGCCAGCTCCCTAAAGGCCCAAGGACAGGGGAGCAACATGAACACTGAAGCTTTCTTT
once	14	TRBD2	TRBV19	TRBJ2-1	CASSGLAGYNEQFF	TGTGCCAGTAGCGGACTAGCGGGCTACAATGAGCAGTTCTTC
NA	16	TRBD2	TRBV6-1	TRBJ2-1	CASSGKGLAAYNEQFF	TGTGCCAGCAGTGGGAAAGGGCTAGCGGCTTACAATGAGCAGTTCTTC
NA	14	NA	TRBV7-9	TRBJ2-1	CASSLGATSNEQFF	TGTGCCAGCAGCTTAGGGGCGACTAGCAATGAGCAGTTCTTC
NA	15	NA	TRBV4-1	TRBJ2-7	CASSQEQGGPYEQYF	TGCGCCAGCAGCCAAGAGCAGGGGGGGCCCTACGAGCAGTACTTC
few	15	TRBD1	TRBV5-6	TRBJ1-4	CASTSTGTGSEKLFF	TGTGCCAGCACGAGTACCGGGACAGGGTCAGAAAAACTGTTTTTT
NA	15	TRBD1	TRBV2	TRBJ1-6	CASGQGASYNSPLHF	TGTGCCAGCGGACAGGGGGCTAGCTATAATTCACCCCTCCACTTT
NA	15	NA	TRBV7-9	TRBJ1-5	CASSLSLTGDQPQHF	TGTGCCAGCAGCTTGAGTCTTACAGGCGATCAGCCCCAGCATTTT
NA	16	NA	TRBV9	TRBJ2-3	CASSPAFRGPERTQYF	TGTGCCAGCAGCCCCGCTTTCAGGGGCCCTGAACGCACGCAGTATTTT
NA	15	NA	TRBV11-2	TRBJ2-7	CASSLDLDAPIEQYF	TGTGCCAGCAGCTTAGATCTAGACGCTCCGATCGAGCAGTACTTC
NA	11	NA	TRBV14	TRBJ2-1	CASSLGWEQFF	TGTGCCAGCAGCCTGGGCTGGGAGCAGTTCTTC
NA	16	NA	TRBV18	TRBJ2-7	CASSPSGGLTTYEQYF	TGTGCCAGCTCACCGTCCGGGGGGCTAACCACCTACGAGCAGTACTTC
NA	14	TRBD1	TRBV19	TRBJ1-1	CASTKTGAATEAFF	TGTGCCAGTACCAAGACAGGGGCCGCCACTGAAGCTTTCTTT
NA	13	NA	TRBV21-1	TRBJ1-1	CASEPTSEGAAFF	TGTGCCAGCGAGCCCACATCGGAAGGGGCAGCTTTCTTT
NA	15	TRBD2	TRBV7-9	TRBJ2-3	CASSYGTSGTDTQYF	TGTGCCAGCAGCTACGGGACTAGCGGCACAGATACGCAGTATTTT
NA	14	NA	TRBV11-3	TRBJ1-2	CASSLMTGSQGYTF	TGTGCCAGCAGCTTAATGACAGGCTCTCAAGGCTACACCTTC
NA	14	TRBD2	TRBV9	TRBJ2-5	CASSITSGSETQYF	TGTGCCAGCAGCATAACTAGCGGGAGTGAGACCCAGTACTTC
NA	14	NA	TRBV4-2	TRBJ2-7	CASSLLTDHYEQYF	TGTGCCAGCAGTCTCCTGACTGATCACTACGAGCAGTACTTC
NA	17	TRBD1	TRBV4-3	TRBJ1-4	CASSQGDRLSGSEKLFF	TGCGCCAGCAGCCAAGGGGACAGGCTGAGTGGTTCAGAAAAACTGTTTTTT
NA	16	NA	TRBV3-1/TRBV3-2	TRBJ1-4	CASSQMGGATNEKLFF	TGTGCCAGCAGCCAGATGGGGGGAGCAACTAATGAAAAACTGTTTTTT
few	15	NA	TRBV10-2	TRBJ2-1	CASSGGTARRIEQFF	TGCGCCAGCAGCGGAGGGACCGCGAGACGGATTGAGCAGTTCTTC
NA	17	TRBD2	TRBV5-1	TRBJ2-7	CASSLEKWEGFSYEQYF	TGCGCCAGCAGCTTGGAAAAGTGGGAGGGATTCTCCTACGAGCAGTACTTC
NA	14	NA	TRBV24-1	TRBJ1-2	CATSDPGKGDGYTF	TGTGCCACCAGTGATCCCGGGAAGGGGGATGGCTACACCTTC
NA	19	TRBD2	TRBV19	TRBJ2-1	CASSIGLAGGPGSYNEQFF	TGTGCCAGTAGTATTGGTCTAGCGGGAGGACCGGGTTCCTACAATGAGCAGTTCTTC
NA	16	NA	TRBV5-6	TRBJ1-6	CASSEGTPSYNSPLHF	TGTGCCAGCAGTGAAGGGACACCCTCCTATAATTCACCCCTCCACTTT
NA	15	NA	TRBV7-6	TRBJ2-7	CASAEGSTVFYEQYF	TGTGCCAGCGCGGAGGGATCGACGGTTTTCTACGAGCAGTACTTC